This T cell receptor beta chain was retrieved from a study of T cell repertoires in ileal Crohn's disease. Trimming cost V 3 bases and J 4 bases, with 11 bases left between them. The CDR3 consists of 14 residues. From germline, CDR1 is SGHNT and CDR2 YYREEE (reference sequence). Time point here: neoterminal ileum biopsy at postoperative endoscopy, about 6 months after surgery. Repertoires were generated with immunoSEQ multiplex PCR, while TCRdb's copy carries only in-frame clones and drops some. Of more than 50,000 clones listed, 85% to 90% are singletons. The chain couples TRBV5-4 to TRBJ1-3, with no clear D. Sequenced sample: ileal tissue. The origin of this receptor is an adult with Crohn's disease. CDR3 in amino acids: CASSSDLVGNTIYF. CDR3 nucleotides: TGTGCCAGCAGCTCAGATCTTGTGGGAAACACCATATATTTT.